The 3 T cell receptor beta chains in this list originate from one sample, sequenced in a study of cytomegalovirus exposure and HLA in healthy donors. Primers: 60 Vbeta forward and 13 Jbeta reverse. The repertoire was sequenced with immunoSEQ multiplex PCR; TCRdb's copy has only in-frame clones and lacks some. The table includes about 160,000 clones, approximately 82% detected once. What was sequenced was PBMCs. The receptors were gathered from a male donor in good health and CMV-seronegative.

This clone was observed a few times. V is TRBV25-1 and J is TRBJ1-1, with D hard to call. The V end was cut by 5 bases, the J end by 5 bases, with 15 bases between. CDR3 length: 14 residues. Germline CDR1 MGHDK, CDR2 SYGVNS. The CDR3 sequence is CASSPRPRGTEAFF. The DNA of the CDR3 is TGTGCCAGCAGTCCCCGACCGCGGGGTACTGAAGCTTTCTTT.

The chain employs TRBV11-1 and TRBJ2-7, with 11 bases lining up with TRBD1. Germline trimming cut 4 bases from V and 3 bases from J; bases unmatched to any gene: 5. Germline loops: CDR1 SGHAT, CDR2 FQDESV (reference sequence). CDR3 length equals 15 residues. CDR3 coding DNA: TGTGCCAGCAGCTACCGGACAGGGGGCCACTACGAGCAGTACTTC. It encodes CASSYRTGGHYEQYF.

This chain joins TRBV5-1 and TRBJ2-1; 10 nucleotides align to TRBD2. V lost 2 bases and J lost 6; bases outside the gene matches: 5. Per the germline V gene, CDR1 is SGHRS and CDR2 is YFSETQ. The CDR3 is 15 amino acids. CDR3 DNA: TGCGCCAGCAGCTTCGGTAGCGGGGGGTTCAATGAGCAGTTCTTC. Amino acids: CASSFGSGGFNEQFF.